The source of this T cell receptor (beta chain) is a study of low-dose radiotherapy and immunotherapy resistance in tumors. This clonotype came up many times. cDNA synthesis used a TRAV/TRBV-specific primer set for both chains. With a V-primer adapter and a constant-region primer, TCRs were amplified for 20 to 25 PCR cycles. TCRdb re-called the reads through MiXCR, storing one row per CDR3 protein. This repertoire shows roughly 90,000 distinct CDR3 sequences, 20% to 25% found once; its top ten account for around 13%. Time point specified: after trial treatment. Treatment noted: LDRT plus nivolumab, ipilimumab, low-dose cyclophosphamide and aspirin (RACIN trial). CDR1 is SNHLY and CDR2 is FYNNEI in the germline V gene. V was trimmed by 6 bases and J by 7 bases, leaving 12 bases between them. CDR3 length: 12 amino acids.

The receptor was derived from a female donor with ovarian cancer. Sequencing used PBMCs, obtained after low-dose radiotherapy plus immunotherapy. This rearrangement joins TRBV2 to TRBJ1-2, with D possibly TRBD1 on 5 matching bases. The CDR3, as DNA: TGTGCCAGCAGCCCAGGGTATTCTGGCTACACCTTC. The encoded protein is CASSPGYSGYTF.